The 4 T cell receptor beta chains below were found in one sample sequenced in a study of vaccination and CD4 T cells after COVID-19. Cultured CD4+ T-cell DNA underwent Oncomine TCR Beta short-read sequencing. TCRdb re-called the PCR reads with MiXCR, one entry per CDR3 protein. The table includes roughly 7,000 distinct CDR3 sequences, around 25% detected once. No antigen has been identified for these receptors. Treatment given: roughly 10-day PBMC culture with coronavirus spike peptide pools or control peptides (ViraFEST assay). Researchers collected the unexposed donor's CD4+ T cells before the COVID-19 pandemic (2011-2018). Specimen: CD4+ T cells from blood, cultured in vitro. The receptors originated from a human donor in good health.

This clonotype was seen a few times. V usage is TRBV6-5 and J usage is TRBJ2-6; D gene ambiguous. V shed 1 base and J shed 4 bases, with 8 bases lying between them. The germline V gene encodes CDR1 MNHEY and CDR2 SVGAGI. The length of the CDR3 is 15 residues. The CDR3 protein is CASSYFLGGANVLTF. The CDR3, as DNA: TGTGCCAGCAGTTACTTCCTCGGGGGGGCCAACGTCCTGACTTTC.

This chain links TRBV23-1 with TRBJ2-7; D is undetermined. TRBV23-1 is noted as an ORF with a role that remains uncertain. V was cut by 0 bases and J by 2 bases, with 8 bases left in between. The CDR3 has 14 amino acids. The DNA of the CDR3 is TGCGCCAGCAGTCAATCGACTCAAACCTACGAGCAGTACTTC. It codes for CASSQSTQTYEQYF.

This clonotype appeared a few times. The chain is built from TRBV27 and TRBJ1-2; the D gene is possibly TRBD1 (5 bases). The length of the CDR3 is 18 residues. Trimming removed 6 bases at V and 1 base at J, with 24 bases between. Per the germline V gene, CDR1 is MNHEY and CDR2 is SMNVEV (reference sequence). CDR3 coding DNA: TGTGCCAGCAGCTCACTTAGGAAGAGCGGGGGAGTTAACTATGGCTACACCTTC. It specifies CASSSLRKSGGVNYGYTF.

By sample fraction, this clonotype is medium-sized. The chain has TRBV6-1 and TRBJ1-1; D remains ambiguous. V was shortened by 2 bases and J by 6 bases, with 13 bases between the two germline ends. The CDR3 is 14 residues long. Germline loops: CDR1 MNHNS, CDR2 SASEGT. The CDR3 DNA reads as TGTGCCAGCAGTGAAACGAGGAGCGGGGCTGAAGCTTTCTTT. Protein: CASSETRSGAEAFF.